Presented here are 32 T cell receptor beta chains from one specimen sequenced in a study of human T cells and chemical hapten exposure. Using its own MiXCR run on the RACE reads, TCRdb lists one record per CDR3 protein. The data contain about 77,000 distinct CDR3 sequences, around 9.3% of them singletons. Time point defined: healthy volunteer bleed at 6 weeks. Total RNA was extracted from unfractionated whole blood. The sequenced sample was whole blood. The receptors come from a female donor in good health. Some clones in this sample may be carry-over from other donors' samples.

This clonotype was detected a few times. Here the CDR3 DNA reads TGCGCCAGCAGCGTAGGACTAGGTCCAGATACGCAGTATTTT. Residues: CASSVGLGPDTQYF. This chain joins TRBV5-1 and TRBJ2-3; 7 bases match TRBD2. Germline assignment: CDR1 SGHRS and CDR2 YFSETQ. This CDR3 has 14 residues. Unmatched junction bases numbered 6, after V lost 4 bases and J lost 4 bases.

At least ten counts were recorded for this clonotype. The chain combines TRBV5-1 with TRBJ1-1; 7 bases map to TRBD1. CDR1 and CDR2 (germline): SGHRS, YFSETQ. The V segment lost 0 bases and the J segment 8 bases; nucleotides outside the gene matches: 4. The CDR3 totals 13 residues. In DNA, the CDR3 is TGCGCCAGCAGCTTGGGACAGGGAGGCGAAGCTTTCTTT. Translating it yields CASSLGQGGEAFF.

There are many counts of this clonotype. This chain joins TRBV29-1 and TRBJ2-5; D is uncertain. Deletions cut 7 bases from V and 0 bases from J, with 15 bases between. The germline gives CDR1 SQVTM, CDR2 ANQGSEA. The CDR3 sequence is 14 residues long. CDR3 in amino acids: CSAPESLNQETQYF. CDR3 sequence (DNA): TGCAGCGCCCCGGAAAGCCTTAACCAAGAGACCCAGTACTTC.

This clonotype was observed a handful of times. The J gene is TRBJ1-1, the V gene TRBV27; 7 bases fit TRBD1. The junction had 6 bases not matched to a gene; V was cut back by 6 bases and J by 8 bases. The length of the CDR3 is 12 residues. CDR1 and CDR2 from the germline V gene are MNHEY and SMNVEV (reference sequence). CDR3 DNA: TGTGCCAGCAGAGGCGGGGGACAGGAAGCTTTCTTT. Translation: CASRGGGQEAFF.

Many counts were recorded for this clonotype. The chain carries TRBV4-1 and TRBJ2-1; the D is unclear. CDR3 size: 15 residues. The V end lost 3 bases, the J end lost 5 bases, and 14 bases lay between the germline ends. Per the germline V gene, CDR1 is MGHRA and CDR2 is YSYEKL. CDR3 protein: CASSHLPHLDNEQFF. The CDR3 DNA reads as TGCGCCAGCAGCCACCTCCCCCACCTAGACAATGAGCAGTTCTTC.

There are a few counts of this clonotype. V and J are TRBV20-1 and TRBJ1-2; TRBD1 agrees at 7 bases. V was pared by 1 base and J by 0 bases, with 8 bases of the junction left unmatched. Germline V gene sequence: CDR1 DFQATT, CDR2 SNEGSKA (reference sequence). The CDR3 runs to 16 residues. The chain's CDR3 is CSARGGTALSNYGYTF. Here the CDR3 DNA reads TGCAGTGCTAGAGGGGGGACAGCCCTTTCTAACTATGGCTACACCTTC.

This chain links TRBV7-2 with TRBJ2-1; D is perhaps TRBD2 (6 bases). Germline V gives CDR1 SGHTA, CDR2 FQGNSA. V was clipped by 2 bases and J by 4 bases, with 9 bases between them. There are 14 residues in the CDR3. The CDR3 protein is CASSLPTSYNEQFF. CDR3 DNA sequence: TGTGCCAGCAGCTTACCGACTAGTTACAATGAGCAGTTCTTC.

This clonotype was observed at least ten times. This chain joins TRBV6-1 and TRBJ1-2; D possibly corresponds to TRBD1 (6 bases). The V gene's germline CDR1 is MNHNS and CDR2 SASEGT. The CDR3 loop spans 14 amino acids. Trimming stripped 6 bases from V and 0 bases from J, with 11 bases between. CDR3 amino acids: CASSGQLSNYGYTF. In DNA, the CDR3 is TGTGCCAGCAGCGGACAGTTATCTAACTATGGCTACACCTTC.

CDR3 residues: CAISESSANTGELFF. Here the CDR3 DNA reads TGTGCCATCAGCGAAAGTTCCGCGAACACCGGGGAGCTGTTTTTT. The genes are TRBV10-3 and TRBJ2-2; D call uncertain. The CDR3 contains 15 residues. Germline CDR1 and CDR2: ENHRY and SYGVKD. V was cut by 6 bases and J by 0 bases, with 11 bases left in between.

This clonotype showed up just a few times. The CDR3 DNA is TGTGCCAGCAGTTACTCGATGAGGGGGCGCGAAGCTTTCTTT. Translated: CASSYSMRGREAFF. This chain joins TRBV6-5 and TRBJ1-1; TRBD1 matches at 7 bases. With V trimmed by 0 bases and J by 8 bases, 6 bases remained unmatched. Germline assignment: CDR1 MNHEY and CDR2 SVGAGI. The CDR3 is 14 amino acids.

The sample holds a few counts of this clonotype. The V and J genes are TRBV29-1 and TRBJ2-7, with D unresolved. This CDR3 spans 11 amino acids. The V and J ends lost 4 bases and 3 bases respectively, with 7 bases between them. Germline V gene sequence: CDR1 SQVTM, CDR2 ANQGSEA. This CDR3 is CSVGSLYEQYF. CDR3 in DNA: TGCAGCGTTGGGTCACTCTACGAGCAGTACTTC.

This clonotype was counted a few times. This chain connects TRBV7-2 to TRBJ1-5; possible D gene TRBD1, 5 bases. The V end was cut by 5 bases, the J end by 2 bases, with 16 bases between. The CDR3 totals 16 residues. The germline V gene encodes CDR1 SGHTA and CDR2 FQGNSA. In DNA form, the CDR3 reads TGTGCCAGCAGCAAACAGGTTCTTGAGGGCAATCAGCCCCAGCATTTT. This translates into CASSKQVLEGNQPQHF.

The CDR3: CASSRAGLVNEQFF. The CDR3 bases are TGTGCCAGCAGCCGAGCGGGACTTGTGAATGAGCAGTTCTTC. This chain links TRBV28 with TRBJ2-1; 7 nucleotides line up with TRBD2. V gave up 6 bases and J gave up 7 bases; unmatched junction bases: 9. CDR3 size: 14 residues. Germline values: CDR1 MDHEN, CDR2 SYDVKM.

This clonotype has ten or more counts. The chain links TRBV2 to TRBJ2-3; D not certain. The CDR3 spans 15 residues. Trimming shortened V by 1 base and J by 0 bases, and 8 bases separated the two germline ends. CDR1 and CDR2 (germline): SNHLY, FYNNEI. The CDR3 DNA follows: TGTGCCAGCAGTGAAGACCCTTCTAGCACAGATACGCAGTATTTT. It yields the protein CASSEDPSSTDTQYF.

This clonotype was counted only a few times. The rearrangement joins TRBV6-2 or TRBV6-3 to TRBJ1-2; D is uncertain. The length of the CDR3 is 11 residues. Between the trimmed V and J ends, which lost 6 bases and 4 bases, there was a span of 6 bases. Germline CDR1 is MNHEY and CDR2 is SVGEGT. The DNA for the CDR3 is TGTGCCAGCAGCCAGGTCTATGGCTACACCTTC. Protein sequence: CASSQVYGYTF.

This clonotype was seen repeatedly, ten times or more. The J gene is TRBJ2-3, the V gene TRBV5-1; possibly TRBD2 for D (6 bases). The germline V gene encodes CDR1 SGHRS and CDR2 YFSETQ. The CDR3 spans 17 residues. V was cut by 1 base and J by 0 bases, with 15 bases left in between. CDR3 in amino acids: CASSLFSGLESTDTQYF. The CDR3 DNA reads TGCGCCAGCAGCTTGTTTTCGGGACTGGAGAGCACAGATACGCAGTATTTT. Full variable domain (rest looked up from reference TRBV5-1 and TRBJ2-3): KAGVTQTPRYLIKTRGQQVTLSCSPISGHRSVSWYQQTPGQGLQFLFEYFSETQRNKGNFPGRFSGRQFSNSRSEMNVSTLELGDSALYLCASSLFSGLESTDTQYFGPGTRLTVL.

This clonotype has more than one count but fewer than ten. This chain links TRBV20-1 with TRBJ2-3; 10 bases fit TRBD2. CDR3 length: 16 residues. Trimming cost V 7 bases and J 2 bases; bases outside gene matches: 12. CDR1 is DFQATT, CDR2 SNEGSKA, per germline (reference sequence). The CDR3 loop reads CSEGEPLAGNTDTQYF. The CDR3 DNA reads TGCAGTGAAGGAGAGCCACTAGCGGGGAACACAGATACGCAGTATTTT.

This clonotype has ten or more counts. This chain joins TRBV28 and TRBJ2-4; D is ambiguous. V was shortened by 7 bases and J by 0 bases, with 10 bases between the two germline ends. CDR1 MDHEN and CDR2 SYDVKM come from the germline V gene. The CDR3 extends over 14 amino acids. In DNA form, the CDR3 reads TGTGCCAGCAACCTGGGGATAGCCAAAAACATTCAGTACTTC. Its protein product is CASNLGIAKNIQYF.

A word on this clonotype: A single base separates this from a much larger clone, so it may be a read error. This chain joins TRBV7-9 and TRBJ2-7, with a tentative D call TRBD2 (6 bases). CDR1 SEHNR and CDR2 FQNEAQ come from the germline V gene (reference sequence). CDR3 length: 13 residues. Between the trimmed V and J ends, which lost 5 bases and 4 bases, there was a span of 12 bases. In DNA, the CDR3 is TGTGCCAGCAGCACTCTAGGGAGGTACGAGCAGTACTTC. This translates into CASSTLGRYEQYF.

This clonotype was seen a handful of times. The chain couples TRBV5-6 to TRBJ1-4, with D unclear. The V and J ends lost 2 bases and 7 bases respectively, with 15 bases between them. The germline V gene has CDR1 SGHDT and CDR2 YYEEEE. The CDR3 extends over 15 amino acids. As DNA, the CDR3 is TGTGCCAGCAGCTTCTGGCACGGCCCCTTTGAAAAACTGTTTTTT. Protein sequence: CASSFWHGPFEKLFF.

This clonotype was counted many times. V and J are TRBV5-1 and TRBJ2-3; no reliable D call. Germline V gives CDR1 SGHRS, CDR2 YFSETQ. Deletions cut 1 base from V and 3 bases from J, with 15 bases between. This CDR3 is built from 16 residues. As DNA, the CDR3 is TGCGCCAGCAGCTTGTATCAGGATTTTTATACAGATACGCAGTATTTT. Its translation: CASSLYQDFYTDTQYF.

The CDR3 region is CASSPDISGANVLTF. In DNA form, the CDR3 reads TGTGCCAGCAGCCCCGACATATCTGGGGCCAACGTCCTGACTTTC. The chain carries TRBV7-2 and TRBJ2-6; no clear D. CDR3 length: 15 amino acids. V was shortened by 5 bases and J by 1 base, with 9 bases between the two germline ends. Germline values: CDR1 SGHTA, CDR2 FQGNSA.

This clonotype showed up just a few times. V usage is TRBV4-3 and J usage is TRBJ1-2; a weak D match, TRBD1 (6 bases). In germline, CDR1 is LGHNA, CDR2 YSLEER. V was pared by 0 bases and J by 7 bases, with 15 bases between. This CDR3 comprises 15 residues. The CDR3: CASSQDGGGPVGYTF. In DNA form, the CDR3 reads TGCGCCAGCAGCCAAGACGGGGGCGGACCGGTTGGCTACACCTTC.

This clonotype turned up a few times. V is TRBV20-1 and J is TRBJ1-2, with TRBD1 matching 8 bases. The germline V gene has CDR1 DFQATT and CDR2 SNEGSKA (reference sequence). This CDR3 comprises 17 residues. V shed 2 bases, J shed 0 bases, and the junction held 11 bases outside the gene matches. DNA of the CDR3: TGCAGTGCTAGAAGGACGGCAGGGGGCCGCCCTAACTATGGCTACACCTTC. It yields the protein CSARRTAGGRPNYGYTF.

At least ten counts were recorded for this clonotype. The CDR3 DNA reads TGTGCCAGTTCGTGGGCGAGCAATCAGCCCCAGCATTTT. Protein: CASSWASNQPQHF. V gene TRBV12-3 or TRBV12-4 combines with J gene TRBJ1-5; D unresolved. The CDR3 is made up of 13 amino acids. V lost 9 bases and J 1 base, leaving 10 bases between the germline ends.

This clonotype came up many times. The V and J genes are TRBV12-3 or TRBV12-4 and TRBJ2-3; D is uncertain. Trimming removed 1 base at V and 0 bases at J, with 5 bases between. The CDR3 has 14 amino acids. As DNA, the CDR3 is TGTGCCAGCAGTTTAGGAACTAGCACAGATACGCAGTATTTT. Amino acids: CASSLGTSTDTQYF.

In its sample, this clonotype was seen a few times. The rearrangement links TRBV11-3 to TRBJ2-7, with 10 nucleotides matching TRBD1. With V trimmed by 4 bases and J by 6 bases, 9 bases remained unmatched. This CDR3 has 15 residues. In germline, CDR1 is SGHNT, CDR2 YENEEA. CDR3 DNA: TGTGCCAGCAGCTCAGATTCCGGGACAGGGGTCGAGCAGTACTTC. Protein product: CASSSDSGTGVEQYF.

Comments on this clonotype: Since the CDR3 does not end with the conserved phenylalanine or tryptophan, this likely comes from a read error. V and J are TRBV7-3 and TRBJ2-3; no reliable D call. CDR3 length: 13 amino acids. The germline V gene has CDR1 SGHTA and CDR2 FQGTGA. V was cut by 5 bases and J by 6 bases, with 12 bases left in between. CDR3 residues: CASSPLLGDTQYS. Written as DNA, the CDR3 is TGTGCCAGCAGCCCACTCCTAGGGGATACGCAGTATTCT.

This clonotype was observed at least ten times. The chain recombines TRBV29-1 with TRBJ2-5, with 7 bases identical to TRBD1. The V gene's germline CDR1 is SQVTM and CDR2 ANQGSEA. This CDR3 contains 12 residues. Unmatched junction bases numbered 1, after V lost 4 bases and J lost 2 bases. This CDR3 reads CSVVRGQETQYF. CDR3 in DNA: TGCAGCGTTGTCAGGGGGCAAGAGACCCAGTACTTC.

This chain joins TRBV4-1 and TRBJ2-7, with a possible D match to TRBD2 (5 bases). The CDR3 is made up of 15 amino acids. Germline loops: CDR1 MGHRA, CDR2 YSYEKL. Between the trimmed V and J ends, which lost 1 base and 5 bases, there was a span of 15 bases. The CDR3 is CASSQVGSGFNEQYF. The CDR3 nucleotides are TGCGCCAGCAGCCAAGTTGGGTCGGGGTTCAACGAGCAGTACTTC.

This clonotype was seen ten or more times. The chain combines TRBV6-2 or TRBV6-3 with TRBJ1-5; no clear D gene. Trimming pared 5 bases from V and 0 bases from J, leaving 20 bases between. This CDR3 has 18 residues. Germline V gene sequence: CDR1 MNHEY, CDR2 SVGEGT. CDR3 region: CASSRPSKDSNSNQPQHF. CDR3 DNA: TGTGCCAGCAGTCGACCCTCCAAGGATTCTAATAGCAATCAGCCCCAGCATTTT.

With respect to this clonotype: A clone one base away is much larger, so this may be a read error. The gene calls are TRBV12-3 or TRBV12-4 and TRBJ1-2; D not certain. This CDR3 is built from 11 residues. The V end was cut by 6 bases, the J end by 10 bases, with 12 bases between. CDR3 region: CASSSADDYTF. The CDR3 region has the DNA TGTGCCAGCAGCTCGGCGGATGACTACACCTTC.